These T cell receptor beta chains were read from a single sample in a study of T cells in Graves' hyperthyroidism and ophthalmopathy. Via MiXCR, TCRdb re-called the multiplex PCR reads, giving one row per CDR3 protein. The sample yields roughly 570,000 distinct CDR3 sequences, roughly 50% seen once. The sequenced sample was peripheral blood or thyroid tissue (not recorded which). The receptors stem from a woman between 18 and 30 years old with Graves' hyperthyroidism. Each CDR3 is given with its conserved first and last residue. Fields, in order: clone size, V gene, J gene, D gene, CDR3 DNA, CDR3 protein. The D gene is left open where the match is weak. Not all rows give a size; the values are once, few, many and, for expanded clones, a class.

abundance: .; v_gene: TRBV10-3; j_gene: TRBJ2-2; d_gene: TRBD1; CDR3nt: TGTGCCATCAGGGGACAGTCGGCGGGCGAGCTGTTTTTT; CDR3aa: CAIRGQSAGELFF
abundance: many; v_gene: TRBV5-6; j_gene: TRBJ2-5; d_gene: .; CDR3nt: TGTGCCAGCAGCTTGAAGGGAGGAGAGACCCAGTACTTC; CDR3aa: CASSLKGGETQYF
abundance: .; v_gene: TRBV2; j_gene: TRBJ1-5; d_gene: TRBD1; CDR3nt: TGTGCCAGCAGTCTGGGACAGTACCAGCATTTT; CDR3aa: CASSLGQYQHF
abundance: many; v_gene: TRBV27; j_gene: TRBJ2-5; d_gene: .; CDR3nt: TGTGCCAGCAGTCAACACGGGGGACAGACCCAGTACTTC; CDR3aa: CASSQHGGQTQYF
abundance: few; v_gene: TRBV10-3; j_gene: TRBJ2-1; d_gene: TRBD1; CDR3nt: TGTGCCATCATGGGACAGAGCTCCTACAATGAGCAGTTCTTC; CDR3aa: CAIMGQSSYNEQFF
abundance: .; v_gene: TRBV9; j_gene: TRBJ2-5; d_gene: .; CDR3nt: TGTGCCAGCAGCGTCTCTTACAGGTCGAACACCGGGACTGCCCAAGAGACCCAGTACTTC; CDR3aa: CASSVSYRSNTGTAQETQYF
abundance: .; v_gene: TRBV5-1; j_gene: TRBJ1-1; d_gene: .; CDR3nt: TGCGCCAGCAGGCCCATGGCGGGGGGCGACACTGAAGCTTTCTTT; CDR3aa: CASRPMAGGDTEAFF
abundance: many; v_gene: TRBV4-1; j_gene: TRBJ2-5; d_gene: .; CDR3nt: TGCGCCAGCAGCCATACCCTCCCCTCTCGCCTTTCGGGCCAGTACTTC; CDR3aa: CASSHTLPSRLSGQYF
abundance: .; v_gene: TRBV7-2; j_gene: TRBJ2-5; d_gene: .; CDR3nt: TGTGCCAGTTCGGGACCGAGCAATGAGACCCAGTACTTC; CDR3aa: CASSGPSNETQYF
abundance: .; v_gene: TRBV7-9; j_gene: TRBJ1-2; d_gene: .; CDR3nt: TGTGCCAGCAGCTTAGGTGGACTAGCGGAAGGCTACACCTTC; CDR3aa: CASSLGGLAEGYTF
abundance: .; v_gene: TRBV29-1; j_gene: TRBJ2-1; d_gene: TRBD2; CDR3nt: TGCAGCGTTGAAGCCGCGAGCGGGAGTGCCTACAATGAGCAGTTCTTC; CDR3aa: CSVEAASGSAYNEQFF
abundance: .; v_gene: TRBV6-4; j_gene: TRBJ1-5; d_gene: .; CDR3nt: TGTGCCAGCCTGAGCGGGGGCCTTCAGCCCCAGCATTTT; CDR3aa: CASLSGGLQPQHF
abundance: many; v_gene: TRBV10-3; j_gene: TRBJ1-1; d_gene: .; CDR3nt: TGTGCCATCAGTGAAGGGGGTCATTGGGGTGAAGCTTTCTTT; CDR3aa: CAISEGGHWGEAFF
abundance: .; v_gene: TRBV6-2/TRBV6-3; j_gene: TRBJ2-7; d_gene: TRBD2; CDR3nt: TGTGCCAGCAGTTACGCGCCGGGACTAGCGGCGCCCTACGAGCAGTACTTC; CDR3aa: CASSYAPGLAAPYEQYF
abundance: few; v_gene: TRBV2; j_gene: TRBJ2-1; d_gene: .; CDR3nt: TGTGCCAGCAGTGAAAGGGAGTACAATGAGCAGTTCTTC; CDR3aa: CASSEREYNEQFF
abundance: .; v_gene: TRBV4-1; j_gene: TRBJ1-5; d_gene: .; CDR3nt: TGCGCCAGCAGCCGACCTGAGGGCAGCCGCAGCAATCAGCCCCAGCATTTT; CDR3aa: CASSRPEGSRSNQPQHF
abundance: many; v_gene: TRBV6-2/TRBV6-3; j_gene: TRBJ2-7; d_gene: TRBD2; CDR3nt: TGTGCCAGCAGTTACTCGGGACTAGCGGGAGATTACGAGCAGTACTTC; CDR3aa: CASSYSGLAGDYEQYF
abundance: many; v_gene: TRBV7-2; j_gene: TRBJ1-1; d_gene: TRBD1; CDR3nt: TGTGCCAGCTCCAGAGACAGGGCGACTGAAGCTTTCTTT; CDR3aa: CASSRDRATEAFF
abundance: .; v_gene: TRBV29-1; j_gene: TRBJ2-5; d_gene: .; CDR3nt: TGCAGCGGGATAGGTCGGGAGTTGCGCAATGAGCAGTACTTC; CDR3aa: CSGIGRELRNEQYF
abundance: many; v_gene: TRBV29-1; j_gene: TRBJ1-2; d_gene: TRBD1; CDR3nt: TGCAGCGTTGAAGATAAGGGGACAGGGAAGTATGGCTACACCTTC; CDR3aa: CSVEDKGTGKYGYTF
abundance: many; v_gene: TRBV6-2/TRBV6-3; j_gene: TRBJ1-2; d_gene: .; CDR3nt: TGTGCCAGCCGCCCCCGGGCAGAATCCGTTAACACCTTC; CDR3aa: CASRPRAESVNTF
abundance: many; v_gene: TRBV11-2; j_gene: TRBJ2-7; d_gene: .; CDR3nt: TGTGCCAGCAGCTCGGGACTTCCCTACGAGCAGTACTTC; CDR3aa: CASSSGLPYEQYF
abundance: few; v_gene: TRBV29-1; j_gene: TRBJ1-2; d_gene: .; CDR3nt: TGCAGCATTTCGACCTTGAACTATGGCTACACCTTC; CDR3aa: CSISTLNYGYTF
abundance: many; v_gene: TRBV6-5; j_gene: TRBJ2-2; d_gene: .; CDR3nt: TGTGCCAGCAGTGAAACCGGGACAGGGTACCTTAGCGGGAGTGACACCGGGGAGCTGTTTTTT; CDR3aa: CASSETGTGYLSGSDTGELFF
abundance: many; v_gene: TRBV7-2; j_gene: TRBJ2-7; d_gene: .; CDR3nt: TGTGCCAGCAGCTTCCTAGGGACCAGCTCCTACGAGCAGTACTTC; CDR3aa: CASSFLGTSSYEQYF
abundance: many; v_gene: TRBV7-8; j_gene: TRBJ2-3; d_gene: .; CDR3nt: TGTGCCAGCAGCCGAGAGTGGGTCGTGGATACGCAGTATTTT; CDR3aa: CASSREWVVDTQYF
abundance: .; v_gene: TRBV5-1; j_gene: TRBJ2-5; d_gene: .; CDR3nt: TGCGCCAGCAGCTCGGACAGTTGGCAAGAGACCCAGTACTTC; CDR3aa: CASSSDSWQETQYF
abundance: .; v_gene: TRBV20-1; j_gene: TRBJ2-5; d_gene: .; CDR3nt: TGCAGTGCTAGAGATCAGCGGGCGGAGACCCAGTACTTC; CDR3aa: CSARDQRAETQYF
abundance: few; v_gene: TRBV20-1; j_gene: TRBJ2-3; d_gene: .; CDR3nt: TGCAGTGCGAGACATCTAGTTGACACAGATACGCAGTATTTT; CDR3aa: CSARHLVDTDTQYF
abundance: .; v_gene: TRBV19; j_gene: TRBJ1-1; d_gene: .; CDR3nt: TGTGCCAGTAGCCCCGGCAGGCCCACTGAAGCTTTCTTT; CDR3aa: CASSPGRPTEAFF
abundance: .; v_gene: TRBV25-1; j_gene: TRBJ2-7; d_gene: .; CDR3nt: TGTGCCAGCAGTGAATGGAGGGGCTTTACATGCAGCCCAGGGGCCTACTACGAGCAGTACTTC; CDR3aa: CASSEWRGFTCSPGAYYEQYF
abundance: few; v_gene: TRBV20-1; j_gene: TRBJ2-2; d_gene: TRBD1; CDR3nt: TGCAGTGCTAGAAAGCTGAGACAGGGGAACACCGGGGAGCTGTTTTTT; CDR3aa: CSARKLRQGNTGELFF
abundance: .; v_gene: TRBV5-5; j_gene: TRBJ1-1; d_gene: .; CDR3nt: TGTGCCAGCAGCTCCCGACTAGCGGGGGAGGTGGAGACCACTGAAGCTTTCTTT; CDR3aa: CASSSRLAGEVETTEAFF
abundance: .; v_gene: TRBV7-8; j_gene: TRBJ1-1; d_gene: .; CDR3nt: TGTGCCAGCAGCTTAGGTGCGGGGGTAAACACTGAAGCTTTCTTT; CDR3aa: CASSLGAGVNTEAFF
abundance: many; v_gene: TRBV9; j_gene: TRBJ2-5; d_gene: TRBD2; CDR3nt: TGTGCCAGCAGCCCCAACGCGGGAGGTCACGGGACCCAGTACTTC; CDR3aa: CASSPNAGGHGTQYF
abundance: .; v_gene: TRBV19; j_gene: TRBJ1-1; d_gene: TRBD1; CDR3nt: TGTGCCAGTAGCGGACAGGGGGTACCCTCTGAAGGGAGAAGTAGGATGAACACTGAAGCTTTCTTT; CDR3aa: CASSGQGVPSEGRSRMNTEAFF
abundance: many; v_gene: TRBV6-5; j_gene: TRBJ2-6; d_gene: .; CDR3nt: TGTGCCAGCAGTGGAGTAGCCGGGGCCAACGTCCTGACTTTC; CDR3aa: CASSGVAGANVLTF
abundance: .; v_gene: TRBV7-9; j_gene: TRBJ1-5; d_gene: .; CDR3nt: TGTGCCAGCAGCCACATGTGGCGGGGGAATGAGCAGCCCCAGCATTTT; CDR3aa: CASSHMWRGNEQPQHF
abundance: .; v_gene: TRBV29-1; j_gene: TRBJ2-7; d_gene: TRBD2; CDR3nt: TGCAGCGTTGTCAGGACTAGCGATTCCTACGAGCAGTACTTC; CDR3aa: CSVVRTSDSYEQYF
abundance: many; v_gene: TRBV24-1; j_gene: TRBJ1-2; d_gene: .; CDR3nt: TGTGCCACCAGTGATTTCGGGGTGTACGAATACTATGGCTACACCTTC; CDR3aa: CATSDFGVYEYYGYTF
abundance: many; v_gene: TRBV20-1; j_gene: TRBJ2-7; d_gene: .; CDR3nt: TGCAGTGCCCGAGATCGGTGGGAGCAGTACTTC; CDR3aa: CSARDRWEQYF
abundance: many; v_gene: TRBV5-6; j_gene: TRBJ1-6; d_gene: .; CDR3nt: TGTGCCAGCAGAGATGGGACTCTCAATTCACCCCTCCACTTT; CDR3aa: CASRDGTLNSPLHF
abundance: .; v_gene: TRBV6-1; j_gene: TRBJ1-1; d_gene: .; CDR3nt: TGTGCCAGCTCCCAATGGGGGGAAGCAGGCACTGAAGCTTTCTTT; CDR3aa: CASSQWGEAGTEAFF
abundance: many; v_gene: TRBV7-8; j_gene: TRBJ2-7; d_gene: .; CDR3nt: TGTGCCAGCAGCCCTTTCTCTGGGGGCGAGCAGTACTTC; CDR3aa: CASSPFSGGEQYF
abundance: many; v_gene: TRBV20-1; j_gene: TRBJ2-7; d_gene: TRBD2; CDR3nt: TGCAGTGCTTCGACTAGCGGGAGAGCGCAGTACTTC; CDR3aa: CSASTSGRAQYF
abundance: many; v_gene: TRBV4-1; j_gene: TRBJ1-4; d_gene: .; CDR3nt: TGCGCCAGCAGCCTGGGGGCAGTTGAAAAACTGTTTTTT; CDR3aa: CASSLGAVEKLFF
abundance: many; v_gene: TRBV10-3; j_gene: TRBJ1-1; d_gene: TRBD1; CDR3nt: TGTGCCATCAGTGAGTCGATTTCGGGACAGAGTATGAACACTGAAGCTTTCTTT; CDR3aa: CAISESISGQSMNTEAFF
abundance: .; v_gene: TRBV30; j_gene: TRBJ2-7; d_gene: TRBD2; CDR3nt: TGTGCCTGGGGCGGGGGGGCCTACGAGCAGTACTTC; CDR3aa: CAWGGGAYEQYF
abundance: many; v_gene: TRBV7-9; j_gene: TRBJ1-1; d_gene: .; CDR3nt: TGTGCCAGCAGCTGGACCGGGACAATTACTGAAGCTTTCTTT; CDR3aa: CASSWTGTITEAFF
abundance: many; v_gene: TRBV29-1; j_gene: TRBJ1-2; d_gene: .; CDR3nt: TGCCTCGGGGGCAGCCCTAACTATGGCTACACCTTC; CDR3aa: CLGGSPNYGYTF
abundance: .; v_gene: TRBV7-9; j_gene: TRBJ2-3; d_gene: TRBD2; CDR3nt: TGTGCCAGCAGTTCAGGGACTAGCGGGCAGTATTTT; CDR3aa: CASSSGTSGQYF
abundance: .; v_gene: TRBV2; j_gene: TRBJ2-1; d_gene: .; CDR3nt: TGTGCCAGCAGCTCGGTTGATGGGCAGTTCTTC; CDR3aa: CASSSVDGQFF
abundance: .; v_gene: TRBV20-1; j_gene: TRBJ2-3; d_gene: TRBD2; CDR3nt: TGCAGTGCTCGACTAGCGGGAGGTTCAGATACGCAGTATTTT; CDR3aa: CSARLAGGSDTQYF
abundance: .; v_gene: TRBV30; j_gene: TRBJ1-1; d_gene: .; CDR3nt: TGTGCCTGGAGTGTACGAGGGAGGCATGAGGACACTGAAGCTTTCTTT; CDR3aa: CAWSVRGRHEDTEAFF